This TCR beta chain is from a study of T cells in localized non-small cell lung cancer. Some clones are missing from TCRdb's copy, which holds only in-frame ones; the method was immunoSEQ multiplex PCR. This sample carries some 85,000 clones, around three quarters of them seen once, and the ten largest clones take 19%. Broader study findings: Longer survival (overall) was linked to higher T cell density in blood.

With regard to this clone: The antigen is unknown.

This CDR3 is built from 16 residues. Looked up from germline, CDR1 is LGHNT and CDR2 is FRNRAP. The V gene end was trimmed by 1 base and the J gene end by 10 bases; junction bases not matched to a gene: 13. The specimen was PBMCs, collected before any cancer treatment. The clonotype comes from a man aged 40 to 70 with stage II squamous cell lung carcinoma. The chain joins TRBV12-5 to TRBJ1-1; 9 bases map to TRBD1. The CDR3 is CASGLGGTATGQGAFF. The CDR3 region has the DNA TGTGCTAGTGGTTTGGGGGGGACAGCGACGGGACAGGGAGCTTTCTTT.